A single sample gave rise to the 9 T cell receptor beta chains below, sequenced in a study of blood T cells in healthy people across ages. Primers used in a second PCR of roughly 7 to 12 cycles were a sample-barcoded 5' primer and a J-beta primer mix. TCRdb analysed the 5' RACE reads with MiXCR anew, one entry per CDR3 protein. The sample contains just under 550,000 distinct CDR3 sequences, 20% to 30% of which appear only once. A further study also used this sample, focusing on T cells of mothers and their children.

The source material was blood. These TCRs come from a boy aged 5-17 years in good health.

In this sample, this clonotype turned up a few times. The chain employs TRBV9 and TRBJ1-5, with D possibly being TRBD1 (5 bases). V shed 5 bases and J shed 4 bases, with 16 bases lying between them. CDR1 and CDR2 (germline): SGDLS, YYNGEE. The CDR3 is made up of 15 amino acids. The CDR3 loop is CASSTSGAGNQPQHF. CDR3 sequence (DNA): TGTGCCAGCAGTACGTCCGGGGCAGGTAATCAGCCCCAGCATTTT.

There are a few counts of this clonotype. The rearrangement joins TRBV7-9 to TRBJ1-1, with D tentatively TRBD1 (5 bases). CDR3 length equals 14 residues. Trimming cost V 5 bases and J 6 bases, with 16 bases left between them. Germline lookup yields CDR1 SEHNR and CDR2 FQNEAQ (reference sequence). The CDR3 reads CASSPQGQRAEAFF. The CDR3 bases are TGTGCCAGCAGCCCTCAGGGCCAGCGAGCTGAAGCTTTCTTT.

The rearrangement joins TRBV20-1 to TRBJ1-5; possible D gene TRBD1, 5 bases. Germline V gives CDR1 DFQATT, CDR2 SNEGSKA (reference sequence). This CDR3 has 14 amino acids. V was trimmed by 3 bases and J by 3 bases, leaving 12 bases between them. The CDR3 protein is CSASQGVVNQPQHF. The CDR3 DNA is TGCAGTGCTAGCCAAGGGGTAGTCAATCAGCCCCAGCATTTT.

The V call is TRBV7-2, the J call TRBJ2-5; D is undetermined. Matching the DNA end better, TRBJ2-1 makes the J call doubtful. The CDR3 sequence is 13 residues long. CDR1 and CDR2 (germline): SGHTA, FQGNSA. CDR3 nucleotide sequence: TGTGCCAGCAGCTTAGGCCCGGATATAAGGCAGTTCTTC. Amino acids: CASSLGPDIRQFF.

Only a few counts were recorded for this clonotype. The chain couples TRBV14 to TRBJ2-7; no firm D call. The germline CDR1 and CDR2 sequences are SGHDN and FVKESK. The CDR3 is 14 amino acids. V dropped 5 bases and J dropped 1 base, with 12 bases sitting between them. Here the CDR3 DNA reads TGTGCCAGCAGCGCAGACTTGCGGTCCTACGAGCAGTACTTC. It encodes CASSADLRSYEQYF.

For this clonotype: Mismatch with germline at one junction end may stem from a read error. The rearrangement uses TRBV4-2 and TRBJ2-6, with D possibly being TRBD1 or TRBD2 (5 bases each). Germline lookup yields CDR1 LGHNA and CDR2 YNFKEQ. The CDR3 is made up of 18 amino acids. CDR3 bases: TGTGCCAGCAGCCAAACCCGGGGACCGAACTCTGGGGCCAACGTCCTGGCTTTC. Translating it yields CASSQTRGPNSGANVLAF.

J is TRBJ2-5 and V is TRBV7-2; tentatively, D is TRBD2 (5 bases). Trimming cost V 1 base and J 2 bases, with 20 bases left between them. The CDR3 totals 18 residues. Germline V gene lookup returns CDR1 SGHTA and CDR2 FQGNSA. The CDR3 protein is CASSLEVSGIRVQETQYF. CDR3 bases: TGTGCCAGCAGCTTAGAGGTTTCGGGGATAAGAGTTCAAGAGACCCAGTACTTC.

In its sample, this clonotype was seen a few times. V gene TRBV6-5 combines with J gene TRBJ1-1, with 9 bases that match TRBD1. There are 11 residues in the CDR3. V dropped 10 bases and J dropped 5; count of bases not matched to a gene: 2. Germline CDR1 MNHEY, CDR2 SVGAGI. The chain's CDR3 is CATGQGTEAFF. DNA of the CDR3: TGTGCCACGGGACAGGGAACTGAAGCTTTCTTT.

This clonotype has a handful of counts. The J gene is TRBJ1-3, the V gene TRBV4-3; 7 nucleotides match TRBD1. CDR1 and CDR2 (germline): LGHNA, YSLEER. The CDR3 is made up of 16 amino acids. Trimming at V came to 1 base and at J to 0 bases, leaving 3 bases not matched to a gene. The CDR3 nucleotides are TGCGCCAGCAGCCAAGTGGGACAGAACTCTGGAAACACCATATATTTT. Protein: CASSQVGQNSGNTIYF.